Each of the 10 T cell receptor beta chains below was sequenced from the same sample in a study of early T cells in non-severe SARS-CoV-2 infection. MiXCR, run by TCRdb on the 5' RACE reads, gives a single entry per CDR3 protein. Of about 79,000 distinct CDR3 sequences listed, about 11% are singletons. Sequenced input: whole blood. Receptors originate from an adult who was a healthcare worker with PCR-confirmed SARS-CoV-2 infection or an uninfected control (not recorded which).

The DNA for the CDR3 is TGTGCCAGCAGTGAATATAGTCATGGCACAGATACGCAGTATTTT. Protein: CASSEYSHGTDTQYF. The chain has TRBV2 and TRBJ2-3; D gene ambiguous. The CDR3 contains 15 residues. Trimming took 2 bases from V and 1 from J, leaving 10 bases between them. Germline lookup yields CDR1 SNHLY and CDR2 FYNNEI.

This clonotype was observed a single time. CDR3: CSDRTGGYGYTF. The CDR3 DNA reads as TGCAGTGACAGGACAGGGGGCTATGGCTACACCTTC. The chain uses TRBV29-1 and TRBJ1-2; 10 bases line up with TRBD1. The CDR3 runs to 12 residues. Germline V CDR1 and CDR2: SQVTM, ANQGSEA.

This clonotype was seen many times. This chain joins TRBV5-1 and TRBJ2-5; 9 positions match TRBD2. Looked up from germline, CDR1 is SGHRS and CDR2 is YFSETQ. Unmatched junction bases numbered 0, after V lost 2 bases and J lost 1 base. The CDR3 contains 14 residues. The CDR3 spells CASSLAGGQETQYF. The CDR3 bases are TGCGCCAGCAGCTTAGCGGGGGGCCAAGAGACCCAGTACTTC.

The V gene is TRBV12-3 or TRBV12-4, the J gene TRBJ2-3; D could derive from TRBD1 or TRBD2 (6 bases each). The CDR3 covers 19 residues. V was trimmed by 1 base and J by 0 bases, leaving 20 bases between them. The CDR3 region is CASSLEGGLGRTSTDTQYF. The CDR3 DNA follows: TGTGCCAGCAGTTTAGAGGGGGGTCTGGGACGGACAAGCACAGATACGCAGTATTTT.

Ten or more counts support this clonotype. The V gene is TRBV5-6, the J gene TRBJ1-2, with 9 bases aligning to TRBD1. V lost 1 base, J lost 4 bases, and 5 bases stayed unmatched. Looked up from germline, CDR1 is SGHDT and CDR2 is YYEEEE. This CDR3 spans 15 amino acids. The CDR3 DNA reads TGTGCCAGCAGCTTGCAAGGACAGGGGCGCTATGGCTACACCTTC. Its translation is CASSLQGQGRYGYTF. Full variable domain (remainder filled in from reference TRBV5-6 and TRBJ1-2): DAGVTQSPTHLIKTRGQQVTLRCSPKSGHDTVSWYQQALGQGPQFIFQYYEEEERQRGNFPDRFSGHQFPNYSSELNVNALLLGDSALYLCASSLQGQGRYGYTFGSGTRLTVV.

This clonotype occurred many times. This chain joins TRBV12-3 or TRBV12-4 and TRBJ2-1; D gene ambiguous. The V end lost 6 bases, the J end lost 8 bases, and 20 bases lay between the germline ends. The CDR3 covers 15 residues. The CDR3 sequence is CASSPGPRVFDEQFF. In nucleotides, the CDR3 is TGTGCCAGCAGCCCCGGTCCACGGGTGTTCGATGAGCAGTTCTTC.

The V call is TRBV9, the J call TRBJ1-1, with a tentative D call TRBD1 (6 bases). Germline V lookup: CDR1 SGDLS, CDR2 YYNGEE. The CDR3 spans 16 residues. V dropped 0 bases and J dropped 5 bases, with 17 bases sitting between them. The CDR3 loop reads CASSVGPITGQTEAFF. In DNA, the CDR3 is TGTGCCAGCAGCGTAGGACCCATCACAGGGCAAACTGAAGCTTTCTTT.

This clonotype was counted ten times or more. The V and J genes are TRBV6-2 or TRBV6-3 and TRBJ2-7; a weak D match, TRBD2 (7 bases). Germline V gene lookup returns CDR1 MNHEY and CDR2 SVGEGT. V lost 6 bases and J 3 bases, leaving 18 bases between the germline ends. CDR3 length: 15 amino acids. The CDR3 spells CASSFPGGGRYEQYF. The CDR3 DNA reads as TGTGCCAGCAGCTTCCCCGGCGGGGGCCGCTACGAGCAGTACTTC.

This clonotype has only a few counts. The chain is built from TRBV5-6 and TRBJ1-6; the D gene is possibly TRBD1 (6 bases). The germline V gene has CDR1 SGHDT and CDR2 YYEEEE. V lost 4 bases and J lost 1, with 12 bases in between. This CDR3 is built from 16 residues. CDR3 DNA sequence: TGTGCCAGCAGCCACGACAGGAGGTCCTATAATTCACCCCTCCACTTT. It specifies CASSHDRRSYNSPLHF.

This clonotype turned up a few times. The V and J genes are TRBV29-1 and TRBJ2-5, with unresolved D. Germline values: CDR1 SQVTM, CDR2 ANQGSEA. Trimming removed 7 bases at V and 4 bases at J, with 10 bases between. CDR3 length: 11 residues. CDR3: CSGYLAETQYF. As DNA, the CDR3 is TGCAGCGGGTATCTGGCAGAGACCCAGTACTTC. The complete variable domain, with remaining parts taken from reference TRBV29-1 and TRBJ2-5, reads SAVISQKPSRDICQRGTSLTIQCQVDSQVTMMFWYRQQPGQSLTLIATANQGSEATYESGFVIDKFPISRPNLTFSTLTVSNMSPEDSSIYLCSGYLAETQYFGPGTRLLVL.